This T cell receptor (beta chain) was profiled in a study of cytomegalovirus exposure and HLA in healthy donors (dated by TCRdb to between 2016 and 2019). As for the study more broadly: In an earlier analysis of several hundred of the donors, around 300 Gb of sequence data and 90 million to 130 million unique TCR beta sequences from about 190 million T cells were reported. An early release that covered fewer than 750 HLA-typed donors contained about 300 gigabases of sequencing data and 75 million to 100 million unique TCR sequences. Of the roughly 400 genotyped donors, roughly 76% were placed in the genetic ancestry cluster associated with self-reported Caucasian donors. The study aimed to test whether cataloging public T cell receptors could reveal signatures of past pathogen exposure. The T cell repertoires of 700 or so subjects were profiled by immunosequencing and related to cytomegalovirus serostatus. In addition to the first cohort of roughly 700 subjects, a separate validation cohort of under 150 different subjects was used. High-throughput TCR immunosequencing, statistical association of individual TCRs with disease status, and machine learning were combined to predict cytomegalovirus infection status. A later analysis re-examined previously published TCR beta repertoires from more than 650 donors and added high-resolution HLA genotyping to investigate patterns of TCR occurrence. In the later analysis, no new phenotypic data were used to find candidate immune exposures; instead, reliance was placed on TCR beta sequences and their occurrence across donors. In an earlier analysis of roughly 600 of the donors, high-throughput TCR beta sequencing was used to judge whether each TCR beta V gene segment behaved as functional or pseudogenic. Donor age, sex, ethnicity and CMV serostatus were compiled together with the repertoire data. In a later genetic analysis, genome-wide SNP genotypes for about three fifths of the 666 donors were used, and that subset was treated as a discovery cohort. All discovery cohort repertoires had been generated on a single sequencing platform. Class I and class II HLA loci were covered by the typing at four-digit resolution. The number of typed donors differed by locus: 629-630 for A, B, C, DRB1 and DQB1; about 520 for DQA1; some 590 for DPA1; and roughly 470 for DPB1. A handful of DR-DQ haplotypes were treated as single units for association and clustering because of strong linkage in the cohort. Among 350 to 400 genotyped donors of the cohort, an average of around 240,000 unique TCR beta nucleotide sequences were sequenced per donor, around a sixth of them non-productive. Broad study findings and their caveats: Roughly uniform sequencing depth across donors was assumed in presence/absence analyses, although this assumption may not hold. HLA typing was unavailable for some donors at each locus, so association tests used only the typed subset. According to a later genetic analysis, donors in an Asian-associated ancestry cluster had fewer N-insertions in productive TCRs than the approximately 650-donor mean. In this cohort, only TCR beta chains were sequenced, and detectable features were limited by the absence of alpha or paired-chain data. For the cohort, immune exposure information was limited to CMV serostatus. Compared with equally common non-associated chains, HLA-associated TCR beta chains in a later analysis were more clonally expanded and had lower generation probabilities. The classifier was reported to diagnose cytomegalovirus status with high specificity and sensitivity in both the original and validation cohorts. The sequencing pipeline was judged likely to have produced a cluster of highly shared sequence variants as a technical artifact. A later analysis associated about 16,000 TCR beta sequences with specific HLA alleles at a false discovery rate of 0.05. The authors suggested that the approach could potentially be extended to other disease states and immunological phenotypes. Most CMV-associated TCR beta chains appeared to be HLA-restricted in a later analysis, and the HLA associations seemed to be driven largely by CMV exposure. Some IMGT-functional V segments, including TRBV6-2 and TRBV6-3, could not be distinguished by the 87-base-pair reads and were therefore excluded. Most TCR sequences were seen in very few donors, while some public TCRs were found in many individuals. An association between a missense DCLRE1C variant and V-gene and J-gene trimming of TCR beta chains was found in a later genetic analysis and replicated in an independent cohort. A few of the identified cytomegalovirus-associated TCR beta chains were confirmed in vitro to be specific for cytomegalovirus antigens. In an earlier analysis of about 540 of the donors, most TCR beta V segments were observed in productive rearrangements about 87% or about 30% of the time, broadly matching IMGT annotations. In a later analysis, the rate of TCR association differed among HLA loci, with DRB1 alleles having the most associated TCRs and HLA-C alleles having the fewest. In a later analysis, several top co-occurrence clusters were reported to appear linked to parvovirus B19, influenza, CMV and Epstein-Barr virus. A further reported finding was that TCR beta sequences accurately predicted the HLA-A and HLA-B alleles for most subjects in the first cohort. Correlated functional status among segregating V segments might reflect linkage disequilibrium, but an unknown experimental factor could not be ruled out. The study listed around 160 TCR beta chains as associated with cytomegalovirus. Because counts were too low, around 17 rarely observed V segments, including chromosome 9 orphons, were left out of the earlier analysis of a few hundred of the donors. When HLA alleles, especially DR and DQ, strongly co-occurred, attributing TCR associations to individual alleles was difficult.

Of note for this clone: Which antigen it targets is not known. No qualities accompany the bases; no much larger clone lies one base away.

The library was obtained by the immunoSEQ multiplex PCR assay. The multiplex PCR relied on a mix of 60 forward primers for TCR Vbeta segments and 13 reverse primers for TCR Jbeta segments. A multiplex PCR assay on genomic DNA amplified the CDR3 region of rearranged TCR beta genes. On the Illumina HiSeq System, the amplified TCR beta libraries were sequenced as 87-base-pair reads. For the original study's pipeline: Across the 670 or so repertoires, a later analysis counted roughly 77 million unique TCR beta chains, roughly 11 million of which were shared by at least two donors. A nearest-neighbor algorithm error-corrected the raw reads and collapsed the reads into unique sequences, merging closely related sequences to remove PCR and sequencing errors. CDR3 sequences were aligned to IMGT reference sequences to assign V, D and J gene segments. Each retained sequence needed at least a six-nucleotide match to both a V gene segment and a J gene segment. Rearrangements were called productive when the CDR3 lacked stop codons and stayed in frame with V and J; all others were non-productive. Following IMGT convention, CDR3 was defined as the stretch from the second conserved V-encoded cysteine up to the conserved J-encoded phenylalanine. The earlier analysis of about 640 of the donors excluded any sequence lacking an unambiguous match to a single V gene segment. In an earlier analysis of 587 of the donors, a V segment was called functional when productive rearrangements were above 56.7%, and segregating when the standard deviation between donors exceeded 5%. To diagnose cytomegalovirus status from the catalog of TCR beta chain sequences, a statistical classification framework was built. In a later analysis, V and J genes were assigned by comparing TCR nucleotide sequences against IMGT/GENE-DB human TR gene sequences. A later analysis assigned CDR3 sequences and most-parsimonious VDJ recombination scenarios with the TCRdist pipeline. In a later analysis, every TCR beta chain was defined by the combination of its CDR3 amino acid sequence and its V-gene family, and reads without a unique V-gene family were dropped. A later analysis removed 550 to 700 highly shared, low-generation-probability nucleotide sequences to deal with suspected cross-contamination and a sequencing artifact. A later analysis calculated a clonal expansion index for each public chain from normalized within-repertoire ranks of inferred template counts. In a later analysis, generation probabilities were computed using a VDJ recombination model fitted to out-of-frame rearrangements, and the results were checked against IGoR. In a later analysis, hypergeometric tests were used to score TCR-TCR, TCR-HLA and TCR-CMV co-occurrence, with a repertoire-size bias correction applied to TCR pairs. In a later analysis, false discovery rates were estimated by permuting HLA or CMV assignments 20 times. In a later analysis, co-occurring TCRs were grouped with DBSCAN, and TCRdist sequence similarity was added when clustering was performed within HLA-allele-positive subsets. For co-occurrence clustering, repertoires with fewer than 30,000 or more than 120,000 public chains were excluded, along with about five repertoires with anomalous nucleotide sharing. Here the immuneACCESS table is served through TCRdb, limited to in-frame sequences with V and J called. Missing clones are a known gap in these copies; in checked studies unresolved V genes cover under half, and the rest lacks a known reason. V and J calls and clone size are those listed in that table; D and trimming were worked out from the DNA. The sample data list some 180,000 clones, and 87% of these were observed just once. The ten top clones hold around 0.99% of the sample.

V is cut back by 6 bases and J by 3 bases, with 3 bases in the junction unmatched. Looking up the germline V gene yields CDR1 MNHEY and CDR2 SVGAGI. Reading from cysteine to phenylalanine, the CDR3 counts 14 amino acids. CDR3 DNA is the only sequence kept; it has 42 bases, read in frame from the first base. The cohort comprised 670 or so healthy bone marrow donors. At the time of sampling, all cohort members were nominally healthy, though unrecorded immune exposures were likely present. The donor tested CMV seronegative and was one of the 352 seronegative cohort members. Each donor provided a peripheral blood sample, and peripheral blood mononuclear cells were used for TCR beta sequencing. Genomic DNA extraction from the blood cell samples was performed with the Qiagen DNeasy Blood Extraction Kit.

The receptor comes from a boy between 2 and 10 years old in good health and CMV-seronegative. The chain employs TRBV6-5 and TRBJ2-2; TRBD1 fits 8 bases in the junction. Sequenced input: PBMCs. The encoded CDR3 is CASRDRAYTGELFF. The nucleotide sequence reads TGTGCCAGCAGGGACAGGGCTTACACCGGGGAGCTGTTTTTT.